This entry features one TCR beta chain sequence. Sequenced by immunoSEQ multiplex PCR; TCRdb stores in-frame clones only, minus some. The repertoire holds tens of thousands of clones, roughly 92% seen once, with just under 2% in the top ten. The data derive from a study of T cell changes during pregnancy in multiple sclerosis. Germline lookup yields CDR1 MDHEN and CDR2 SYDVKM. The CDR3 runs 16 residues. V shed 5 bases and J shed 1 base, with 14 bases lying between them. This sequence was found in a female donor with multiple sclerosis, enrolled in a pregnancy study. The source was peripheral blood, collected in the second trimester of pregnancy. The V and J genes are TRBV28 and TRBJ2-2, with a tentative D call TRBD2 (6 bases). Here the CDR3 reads CASSPFRGMNTGELFF. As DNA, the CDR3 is TGTGCCAGCAGTCCTTTTCGGGGGATGAACACCGGGGAGCTGTTTTTT.